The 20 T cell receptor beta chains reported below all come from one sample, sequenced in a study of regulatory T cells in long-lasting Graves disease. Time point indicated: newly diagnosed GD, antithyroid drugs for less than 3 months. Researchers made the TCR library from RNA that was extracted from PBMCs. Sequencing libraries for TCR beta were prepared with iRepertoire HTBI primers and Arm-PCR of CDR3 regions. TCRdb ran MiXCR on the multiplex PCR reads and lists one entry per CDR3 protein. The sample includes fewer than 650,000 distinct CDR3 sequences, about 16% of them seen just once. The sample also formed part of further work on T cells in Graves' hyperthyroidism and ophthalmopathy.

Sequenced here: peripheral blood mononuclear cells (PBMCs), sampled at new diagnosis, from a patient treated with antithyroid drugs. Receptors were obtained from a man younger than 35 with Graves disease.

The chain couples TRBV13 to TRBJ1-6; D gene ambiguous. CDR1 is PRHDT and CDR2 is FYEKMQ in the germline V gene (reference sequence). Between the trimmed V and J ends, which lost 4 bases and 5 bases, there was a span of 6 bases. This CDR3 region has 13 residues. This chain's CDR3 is CASSSRNNSPLHF. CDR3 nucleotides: TGTGCCAGCAGCTCCCGAAATAATTCACCCCTCCACTTT.

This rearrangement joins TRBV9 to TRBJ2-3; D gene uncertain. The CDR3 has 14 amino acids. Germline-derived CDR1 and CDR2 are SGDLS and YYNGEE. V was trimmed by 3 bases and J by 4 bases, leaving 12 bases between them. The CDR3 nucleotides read TGTGCCAGCAGCGGAACTTCACAAGCAGATACGCAGTATTTT. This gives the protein CASSGTSQADTQYF.

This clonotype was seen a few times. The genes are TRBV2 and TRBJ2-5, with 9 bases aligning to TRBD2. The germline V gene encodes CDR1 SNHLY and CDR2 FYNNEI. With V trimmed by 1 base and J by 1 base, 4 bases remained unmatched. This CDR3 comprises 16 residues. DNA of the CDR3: TGTGCCAGCAGTGAAGAGCTAGCGGGAAGCCAAGAGACCCAGTACTTC. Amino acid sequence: CASSEELAGSQETQYF.

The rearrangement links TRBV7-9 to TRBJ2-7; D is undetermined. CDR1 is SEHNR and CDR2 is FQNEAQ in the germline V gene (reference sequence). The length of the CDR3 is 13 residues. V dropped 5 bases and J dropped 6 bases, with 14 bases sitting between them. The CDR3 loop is CASSPGRVPEQYF. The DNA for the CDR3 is TGTGCCAGCAGCCCCGGAAGGGTCCCCGAGCAGTACTTC.

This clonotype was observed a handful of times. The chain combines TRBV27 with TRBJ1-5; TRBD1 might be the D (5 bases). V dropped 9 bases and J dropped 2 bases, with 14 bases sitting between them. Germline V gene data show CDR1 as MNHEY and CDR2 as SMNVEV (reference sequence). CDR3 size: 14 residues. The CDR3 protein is CASAGLGGNQPQHF. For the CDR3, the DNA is TGTGCCAGTGCAGGGCTCGGTGGCAATCAGCCCCAGCATTTT.

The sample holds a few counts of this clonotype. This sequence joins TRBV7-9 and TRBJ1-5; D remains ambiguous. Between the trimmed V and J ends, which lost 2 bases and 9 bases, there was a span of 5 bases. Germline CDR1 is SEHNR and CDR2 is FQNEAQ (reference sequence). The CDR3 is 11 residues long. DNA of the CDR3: TGTGCCAGCAGCTTATCCGGGCCCCAGCATTTT. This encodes CASSLSGPQHF.

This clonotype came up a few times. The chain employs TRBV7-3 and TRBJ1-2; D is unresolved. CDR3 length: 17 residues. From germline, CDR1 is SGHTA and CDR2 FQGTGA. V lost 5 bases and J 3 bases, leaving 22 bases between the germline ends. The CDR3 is CASSHLRAAQLDYGYTF. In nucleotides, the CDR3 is TGTGCCAGCAGCCACCTAAGGGCAGCCCAATTAGACTATGGCTACACCTTC.

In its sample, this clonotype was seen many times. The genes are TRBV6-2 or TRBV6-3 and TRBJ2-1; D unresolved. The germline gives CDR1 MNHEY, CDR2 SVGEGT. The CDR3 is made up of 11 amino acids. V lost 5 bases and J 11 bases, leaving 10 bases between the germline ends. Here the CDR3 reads CASSEAQKQFF. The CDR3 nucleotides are TGTGCCAGCAGTGAAGCCCAGAAGCAGTTCTTC.

CDR3 sequence reads: CSASAGTGSGNTIYF. CDR3 coding DNA: TGCAGTGCTAGTGCCGGGACAGGCTCTGGAAACACCATATATTTT. The chain is built from TRBV20-1 and TRBJ1-3; TRBD1 agrees at 8 bases. Germline CDR1 is DFQATT and CDR2 is SNEGSKA (reference sequence). This CDR3 is built from 15 residues. Trimming took 3 bases from V and 0 from J; bases not matched to a gene: 4.

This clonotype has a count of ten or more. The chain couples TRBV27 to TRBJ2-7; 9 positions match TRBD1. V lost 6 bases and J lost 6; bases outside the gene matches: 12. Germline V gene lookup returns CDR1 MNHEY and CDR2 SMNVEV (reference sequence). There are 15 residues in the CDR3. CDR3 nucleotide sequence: TGTGCCAGCAGAAGCTGGGGACAGGGCCCTTTCGAGCAGTACTTC. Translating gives CASRSWGQGPFEQYF.

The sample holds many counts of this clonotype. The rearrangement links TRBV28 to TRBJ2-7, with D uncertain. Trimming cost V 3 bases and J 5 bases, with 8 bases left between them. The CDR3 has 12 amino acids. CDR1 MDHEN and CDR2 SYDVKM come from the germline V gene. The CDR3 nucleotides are TGTGCCAGCAGTTTGGCCCGGGACGAGCAGTACTTC. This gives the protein CASSLARDEQYF. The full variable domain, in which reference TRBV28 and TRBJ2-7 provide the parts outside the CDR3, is DVKVTQSSRYLVKRTGEKVFLECVQDMDHENMFWYRQDPGLGLRLIYFSYDVKMKEKGDIPEGYSVSREKKERFSLILESASTNQTSMYLCASSLARDEQYFGPGTRLTVT.

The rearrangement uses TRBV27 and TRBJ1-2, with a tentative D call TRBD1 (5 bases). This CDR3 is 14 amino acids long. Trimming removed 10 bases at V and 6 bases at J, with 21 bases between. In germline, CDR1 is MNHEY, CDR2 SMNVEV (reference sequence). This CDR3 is CATSLDLPGNGYTF. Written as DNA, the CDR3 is TGTGCCACCAGCTTGGATCTGCCAGGGAATGGCTACACCTTC.

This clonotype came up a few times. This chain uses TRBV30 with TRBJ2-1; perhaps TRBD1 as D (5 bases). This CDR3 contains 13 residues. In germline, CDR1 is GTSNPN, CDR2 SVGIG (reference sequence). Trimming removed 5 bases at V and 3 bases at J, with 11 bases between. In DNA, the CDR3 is TGTGCCTGGGGACATACTGGCTACAATGAGCAGTTCTTC. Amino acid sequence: CAWGHTGYNEQFF.

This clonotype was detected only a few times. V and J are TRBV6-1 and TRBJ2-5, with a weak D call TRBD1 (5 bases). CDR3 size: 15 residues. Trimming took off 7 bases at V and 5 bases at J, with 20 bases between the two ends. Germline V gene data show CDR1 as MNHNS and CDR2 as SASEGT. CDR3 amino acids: CASNYNPGNGETQYF. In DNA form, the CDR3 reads TGTGCCAGCAACTATAATCCAGGGAATGGTGAGACCCAGTACTTC.

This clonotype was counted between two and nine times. The CDR3 reads CASRRQGFEQFF. CDR3 DNA: TGTGCCAGCAGGAGACAGGGCTTTGAGCAGTTCTTC. This sequence joins TRBV6-1 and TRBJ2-1; 7 bases align to TRBD1. Germline trimming cut 6 bases from V and 9 bases from J; bases unmatched to any gene: 5. The germline gives CDR1 MNHNS, CDR2 SASEGT. The CDR3 is made up of 12 amino acids.

The CDR3: CASRAGSSYNSPLHF. The CDR3 coding sequence is TGCGCCAGCAGAGCGGGGAGCTCCTATAATTCACCCCTCCACTTT. V usage is TRBV10-2 and J usage is TRBJ1-6; D gene ambiguous. Trimming removed 6 bases at V and 0 bases at J, with 9 bases between. The germline V gene encodes CDR1 WSHSY and CDR2 SAAADI. The CDR3 runs to 15 residues.

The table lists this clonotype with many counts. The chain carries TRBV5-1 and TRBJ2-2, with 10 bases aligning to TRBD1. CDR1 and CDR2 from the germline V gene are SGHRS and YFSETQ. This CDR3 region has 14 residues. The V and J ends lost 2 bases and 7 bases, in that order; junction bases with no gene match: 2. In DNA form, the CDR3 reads TGCGCCAGCAGCTTCGGACAGGGGGACGGGGAGCTGTTTTTT. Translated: CASSFGQGDGELFF.

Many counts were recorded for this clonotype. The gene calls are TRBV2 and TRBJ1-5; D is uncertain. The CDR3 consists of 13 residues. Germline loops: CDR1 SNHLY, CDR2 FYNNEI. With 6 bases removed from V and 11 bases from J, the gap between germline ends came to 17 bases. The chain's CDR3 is CASSESGRAAQHF. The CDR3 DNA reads TGTGCCAGCAGCGAATCGGGCCGGGCCGCCCAGCATTTT.

The CDR3 loop is CASSSGTSGKLELTDTQYF. As DNA, the CDR3 is TGCGCCAGCAGCTCCGGGACTAGCGGAAAACTCGAACTCACAGATACGCAGTATTTT. The J gene is TRBJ2-3, the V gene TRBV4-1, with 11 bases that match TRBD2. The CDR3 length is 19 residues. The trim removed 5 bases at V and 2 bases at J, leaving 15 bases unmatched. The germline V gene has CDR1 MGHRA and CDR2 YSYEKL.

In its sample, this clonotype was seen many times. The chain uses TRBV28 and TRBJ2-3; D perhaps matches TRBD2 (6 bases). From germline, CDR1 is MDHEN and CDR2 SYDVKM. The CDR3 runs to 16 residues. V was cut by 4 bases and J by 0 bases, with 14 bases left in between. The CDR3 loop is CASSSWGGTSTDTQYF. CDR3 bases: TGTGCCAGCAGTTCCTGGGGCGGGACTAGCACAGATACGCAGTATTTT.